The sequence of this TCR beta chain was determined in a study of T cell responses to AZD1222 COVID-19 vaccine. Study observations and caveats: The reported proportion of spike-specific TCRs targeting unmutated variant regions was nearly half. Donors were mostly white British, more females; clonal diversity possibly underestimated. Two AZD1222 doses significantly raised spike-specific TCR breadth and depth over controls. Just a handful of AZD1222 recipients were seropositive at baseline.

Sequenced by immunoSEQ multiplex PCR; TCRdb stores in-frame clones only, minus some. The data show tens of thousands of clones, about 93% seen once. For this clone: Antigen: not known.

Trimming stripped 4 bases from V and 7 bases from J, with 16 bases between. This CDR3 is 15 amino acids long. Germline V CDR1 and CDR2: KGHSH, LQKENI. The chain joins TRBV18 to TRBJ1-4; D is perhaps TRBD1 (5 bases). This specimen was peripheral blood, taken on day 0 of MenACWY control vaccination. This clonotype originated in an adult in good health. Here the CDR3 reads CASSQQGGSSEKLFF. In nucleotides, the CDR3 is TGTGCCAGCTCACAGCAGGGAGGGTCTTCTGAAAAACTGTTTTTT.